A single sample is the source of the 25 T cell receptor beta chains below, sequenced in a study of technical replicates of blood from a handful of donors (dated by TCRdb to the late 2010s). Preparation of the library involved the immunoSEQ multiplex PCR assay. Entries here come from immuneACCESS through TCRdb and include only in-frame sequences with V and J called. Some clones fail to appear in such tables; in the studies checked, an unresolved V gene covers under half of the shortfall, and the cause of the remainder is unknown. For this sample the table gives some 12,000 clones, of which about 90% were detected only once. Clones ranked in the top ten supply over 6.5% of the sample. The sequenced sample consisted of PBMCs. The receptors were gathered from a human donor in good health.

The V and J genes are TRBV28 and TRBJ2-7, with TRBD2 matching over 8 bases. V shed 4 bases and J 1 base; nucleotides not matched to a gene: 6. The CDR3 is 15 residues long. Germline V gives CDR1 MDHEN, CDR2 SYDVKM. The CDR3 DNA sequence: TGTGCCAGCAGTTCAACTAGCGGTTGGTCCTACGAGCAGTACTTC. Residues: CASSSTSGWSYEQYF.

The chain combines TRBV6-5 with TRBJ1-5, with 7 nucleotides matching TRBD1. CDR1 is MNHEY and CDR2 is SVGAGI in the germline V gene. The V segment lost 6 bases and the J segment 9 bases; nucleotides outside the gene matches: 11. CDR3 length: 14 residues. The CDR3 bases are TGTGCCAGCAGCCACGGAGGGGGCGAGAGGCCCCAGCATTTT. As protein: CASSHGGGERPQHF.

The chain couples TRBV7-8 to TRBJ1-5; D gene uncertain. The CDR3 is 15 residues long. Germline-derived CDR1 and CDR2 are SGHVS and FQNEAQ. Trimming left V 0 bases short and J 9 bases short, with 15 bases between. The CDR3 sequence: CASSLAEGRIVPQHF. The CDR3 nucleotides read TGTGCCAGCAGCTTAGCGGAGGGCAGAATCGTGCCCCAGCATTTT.

The chain carries TRBV6-5 and TRBJ2-7; D is perhaps TRBD1 (6 bases). The CDR3 sequence is 15 residues long. Germline V gene lookup returns CDR1 MNHEY and CDR2 SVGAGI. V was trimmed by 2 bases and J by 3 bases, leaving 14 bases between them. CDR3 in DNA: TGTGCCAGCAGTTACACGGTTGGACAGTTCTACGAGCAGTACTTC. Translated: CASSYTVGQFYEQYF.

The chain employs TRBV11-2 and TRBJ2-1, with 10 bases aligning to TRBD2. There are 15 residues in the CDR3. With V trimmed by 4 bases and J by 11 bases, 11 bases remained unmatched. Germline CDR1 reads SGHAT; CDR2 reads FQNNGV. CDR3: CASSSLGTSDSQQFF. DNA of the CDR3: TGTGCCAGCAGCTCCCTCGGGACTAGCGACTCGCAGCAGTTCTTC.

This chain connects TRBV7-9 to TRBJ2-5, with 9 bases matching TRBD1. The end of the DNA is better explained by TRBJ2-7, so the J call may be wrong. This CDR3 spans 14 amino acids. Germline CDR1 SEHNR, CDR2 FQNEAQ (reference sequence). In DNA, the CDR3 is TGTGCCAGCAGTTTGGGACAGGGATTTGCCGAGCAGTACTTC. Residues: CASSLGQGFAEQYF.

The rearrangement links TRBV7-2 to TRBJ1-2, with a possible D match to TRBD1 (6 bases). This CDR3 comprises 14 residues. Germline assignment: CDR1 SGHTA and CDR2 FQGNSA. Trimming removed 1 base from V and 8 bases from J, with 14 bases in between. For the CDR3, the DNA is TGTGCCAGCAGCTTAGTAGGGGGGGCGGGCGGCTACACCTTC. Protein: CASSLVGGAGGYTF.

This clone appeared a few times. The chain has TRBV5-1 and TRBJ1-1; the D is unclear. Trimming removed 0 bases from V and 2 bases from J, with 5 bases in between. The germline CDR1 and CDR2 sequences are SGHRS and YFSETQ. This CDR3 has 13 residues. CDR3 sequence reads: CASSLVSNTEAFF. The CDR3 region has the DNA TGCGCCAGCAGCTTGGTCTCCAACACTGAAGCTTTCTTT.

The V gene is TRBV7-8, the J gene TRBJ2-1; 10 bases line up with TRBD2. The CDR3 spans 15 residues. The trim removed 3 bases at V and 8 bases at J, leaving 7 bases unmatched. Germline CDR1 and CDR2: SGHVS and FQNEAQ. The CDR3 sequence is CASSFPSGSRDEQFF. The DNA for the CDR3 is TGTGCCAGCAGCTTCCCTAGCGGGAGTCGGGATGAGCAGTTCTTC. The whole variable domain, remainder taken from reference TRBV7-8 and TRBJ2-1, is GAGVSQSPRYKVAKRGQDVALRCDPISGHVSLFWYQQALGQGPEFLTYFQNEAQLDKSGLPSDRFFAERPEGSVSTLKIQRTQQEDSAVYLCASSFPSGSRDEQFFGPGTRLTVL.

The CDR3 loop is CASSSQGPYEQYF. The CDR3 DNA is TGTGCCAGCAGCTCGCAGGGGCCCTACGAGCAGTACTTC. The chain recombines TRBV7-8 with TRBJ2-7, with D tentatively TRBD1 (6 bases). V lost 4 bases and J 2 bases, leaving 9 bases between the germline ends. The CDR3 sequence is 13 residues long. Germline CDR1 reads SGHVS; CDR2 reads FQNEAQ.

The chain is built from TRBV7-8 and TRBJ2-7; weak D call: TRBD2 (6 bases). Trimming removed 7 bases at V and 4 bases at J, with 14 bases between. The germline V gene encodes CDR1 SGHVS and CDR2 FQNEAQ. The CDR3 has 13 residues. CDR3 loop: CASTRDWSYEQYF. The CDR3 DNA follows: TGTGCCAGCACCCGGGACTGGTCTTACGAGCAGTACTTC. Looking up the rest from reference TRBV7-8 and TRBJ2-7 gives the full variable domain: GAGVSQSPRYKVAKRGQDVALRCDPISGHVSLFWYQQALGQGPEFLTYFQNEAQLDKSGLPSDRFFAERPEGSVSTLKIQRTQQEDSAVYLCASTRDWSYEQYFGPGTRLTVT.

The V call is TRBV18, the J call TRBJ1-1, with a tentative D call TRBD1 (5 bases). Germline V gene data show CDR1 as KGHSH and CDR2 as LQKENI. The CDR3 extends over 13 amino acids. Trimming cost V 8 bases and J 0 bases, with 10 bases left between them. The CDR3 coding sequence is TGTGCCAGCACGCAGGGCCTGAACACTGAAGCTTTCTTT. Protein product: CASTQGLNTEAFF.

The chain has TRBV11-3 and TRBJ2-7; maybe TRBD2 (5 bases). V lost 0 bases, J lost 0 bases, and 9 bases lay in between. CDR3 length: 15 residues. The germline gives CDR1 SGHNT, CDR2 YENEEA. The CDR3 spells CASSLDFRDSYEQYF. Written as DNA, the CDR3 is TGTGCCAGCAGCTTAGATTTTCGGGACTCCTACGAGCAGTACTTC.

The CDR3 sequence: CASSWTGVNEQFF. CDR3 nucleotide sequence: TGCGCCAGCAGCTGGACAGGGGTCAATGAGCAGTTCTTC. The chain uses TRBV5-1 and TRBJ2-1; 9 bases agree with TRBD1. Trimming removed 3 bases from V and 6 bases from J; junction bases left unmatched: 1. The CDR3 has 13 amino acids. Germline assignment: CDR1 SGHRS and CDR2 YFSETQ.

This sequence joins TRBV7-8 and TRBJ2-1; 8 bases are shared with TRBD1. CDR1 is SGHVS and CDR2 is FQNEAQ in the germline V gene. The CDR3 contains 14 residues. Germline trimming cut 5 bases from V and 5 bases from J; bases unmatched to any gene: 5. Here the CDR3 DNA reads TGTGCCAGCAGCCTATGGACAGGGAACAATGAGCAGTTCTTC. Translation gives CASSLWTGNNEQFF.

The chain is built from TRBV27 and TRBJ2-7; 8 nucleotides line up with TRBD1. Germline-derived CDR1 and CDR2 are MNHEY and SMNVEV (reference sequence). V shed 3 bases, J shed 3 bases, and the junction held 4 bases outside the gene matches. The CDR3 is 14 amino acids. The CDR3 coding sequence is TGTGCCAGCAGTTTGCAGGGGGCGCGCTACGAGCAGTACTTC. Translated, it gives CASSLQGARYEQYF.

The CDR3: CASSIRGVSGANVLTF. In DNA, the CDR3 is TGTGCCAGCAGTATACGGGGGGTGTCTGGGGCCAACGTCCTGACTTTC. This rearrangement joins TRBV27 to TRBJ2-6; TRBD2 matches at 7 bases. Germline V gene sequence: CDR1 MNHEY, CDR2 SMNVEV (reference sequence). The CDR3 loop spans 16 amino acids. The junction had 5 bases not matched to a gene; V was cut back by 5 bases and J by 1 base.

The chain uses TRBV4-1 and TRBJ2-1; TRBD2 matches at 12 bases. The CDR3 sequence is 15 residues long. In germline, CDR1 is MGHRA, CDR2 YSYEKL. V was pared by 5 bases and J by 9 bases, with 8 bases of the junction left unmatched. The chain's CDR3 is CASSEGLAGFVEQFF. The DNA of the CDR3 is TGCGCCAGCAGCGAAGGACTAGCGGGATTCGTTGAGCAGTTCTTC.

The gene calls are TRBV6-1 and TRBJ1-5; 10 bases fit TRBD1. This CDR3 comprises 15 residues. Per the germline V gene, CDR1 is MNHNS and CDR2 is SASEGT. V shed 6 bases, J shed 5 bases, and the junction held 7 bases outside the gene matches. The CDR3 loop reads CASRMGTGAHQPQHF. The DNA for the CDR3 is TGTGCCAGCAGAATGGGGACAGGGGCCCATCAGCCCCAGCATTTT.

This clone was recorded a few times. The V gene is TRBV10-3, the J gene TRBJ2-2, with 8 bases aligning to TRBD2. The CDR3 is 14 residues long. The V and J ends lost 7 bases and 4 bases, in that order; junction bases with no gene match: 5. Germline loops: CDR1 ENHRY, CDR2 SYGVKD. CDR3 sequence (DNA): TGTGCCATCACGGCGGGAGGTGGCACCGGGGAGCTGTTTTTT. It yields the protein CAITAGGGTGELFF.

This chain links TRBV6-5 with TRBJ2-7, with 12 bases that match TRBD2. Unmatched junction bases numbered 7, after V lost 6 bases and J lost 4 bases. The CDR3 is 15 amino acids. The V gene's germline CDR1 is MNHEY and CDR2 SVGAGI. The CDR3: CASRPGTSGRYEQYF. The CDR3 DNA is TGTGCCAGCAGGCCCGGGACTAGCGGGCGATACGAGCAGTACTTC.

This chain uses TRBV18 with TRBJ1-4, with a tentative D call TRBD1 (6 bases). CDR1 and CDR2 (germline): KGHSH, LQKENI. With 2 bases removed from V and 6 bases from J, the gap between germline ends came to 7 bases. The CDR3 contains 13 residues. This chain's CDR3 is CASSPRTDEKLFF. CDR3 DNA sequence: TGTGCCAGCTCACCAAGGACAGATGAAAAACTGTTTTTT.

The rearrangement uses TRBV5-1 and TRBJ2-1; 8 bases are a match to TRBD2. Unmatched junction bases numbered 4, after V lost 4 bases and J lost 1 base. The CDR3 has 15 amino acids. CDR1 is SGHRS and CDR2 is YFSETQ in the germline V gene. This CDR3 reads CASSLGLASYNEQFF. As DNA, the CDR3 is TGCGCCAGCAGCCTCGGACTAGCTTCCTACAATGAGCAGTTCTTC.

V usage is TRBV6-1 and J usage is TRBJ2-7; TRBD1 agrees at 8 bases. Trimming took 6 bases from V and 1 from J; bases not matched to a gene: 8. Germline V gene lookup returns CDR1 MNHNS and CDR2 SASEGT. The CDR3 contains 15 residues. The CDR3 DNA is TGTGCCAGCAGCTCTGGACAGGGTGCGTCCTACGAGCAGTACTTC. Residues: CASSSGQGASYEQYF.

The chain carries TRBV27 and TRBJ2-5; TRBD1 might be the D (5 bases). The CDR3 covers 14 residues. V was trimmed by 5 bases and J by 5 bases, leaving 15 bases between them. Germline-derived CDR1 and CDR2 are MNHEY and SMNVEV (reference sequence). CDR3: CASSDIRDFETQYF. The CDR3 nucleotides read TGTGCCAGCAGTGACATCAGGGATTTCGAGACCCAGTACTTC.